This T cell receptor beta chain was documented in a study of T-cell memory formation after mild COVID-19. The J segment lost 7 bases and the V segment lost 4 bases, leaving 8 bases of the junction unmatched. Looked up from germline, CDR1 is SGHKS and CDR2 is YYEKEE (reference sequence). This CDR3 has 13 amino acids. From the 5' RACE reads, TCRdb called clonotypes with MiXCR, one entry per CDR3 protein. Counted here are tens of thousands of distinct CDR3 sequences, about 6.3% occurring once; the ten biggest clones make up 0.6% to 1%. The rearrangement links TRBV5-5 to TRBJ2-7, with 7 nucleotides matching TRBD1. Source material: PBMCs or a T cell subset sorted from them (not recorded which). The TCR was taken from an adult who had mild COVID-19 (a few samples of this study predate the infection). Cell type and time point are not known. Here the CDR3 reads CASSRTTGAEQYF. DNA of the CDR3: TGTGCCAGCAGCCGAACTACAGGGGCAGAGCAGTACTTC.